The 21 T cell receptor beta chains listed next were all sequenced from one sample in a study of T cell repertoires in cytomegalovirus infection. TCRdb reanalysed the reads using MiXCR and keeps one entry per CDR3 protein. This sample has roughly 300,000 distinct CDR3 sequences, with around a tenth found just once. The sample taken for sequencing was PBMCs. These receptors originate from a human donor in good health (CMV status not recorded). Some clones in this sample may be carry-over from other donors' samples.

This clonotype was picked up many times. This chain links TRBV6-2 or TRBV6-3 with TRBJ2-1; D is possibly TRBD1 (5 bases). The CDR3 has 15 residues. The V gene lost 6 bases and the J gene lost 12 bases, with 24 bases spanning the gap. The V gene's germline CDR1 is MNHEY and CDR2 SVGEGT. The CDR3 coding sequence is TGTGCCAGCAGGCCTCGGACATTTTCGGCCAAAGGGCAGTTCTTC. Its translation is CASRPRTFSAKGQFF.

This clonotype was recorded at least ten times. The V call is TRBV7-8, the J call TRBJ2-3, with 7 bases that match TRBD2. Germline CDR1 reads SGHVS; CDR2 reads FQNEAQ. Unmatched junction bases numbered 12, after V lost 3 bases and J lost 0 bases. The CDR3 has 18 residues. CDR3 region: CASSLSLLLATSTDTQYF. The CDR3 nucleotides are TGTGCCAGCAGCTTGTCCCTTTTACTAGCGACGAGCACAGATACGCAGTATTTT.

A few counts support this clonotype. The rearrangement links TRBV18 to TRBJ1-1, with 7 bases identical to TRBD1. V trimming: 0 bases; J trimming: 4 bases; junction bases outside the gene matches: 5. The CDR3 covers 15 residues. Germline CDR1 is KGHSH and CDR2 is LQKENI. CDR3 DNA sequence: TGTGCCAGCTCACCACCGACAGGGTATAGCACTGAAGCTTTCTTT. Its protein is CASSPPTGYSTEAFF.

This clonotype was detected many times. The rearrangement joins TRBV7-2 to TRBJ1-5; TRBD1 aligns across 7 bases. The CDR3 is 16 residues long. With 5 bases clipped from V and 3 bases from J, the junction kept 10 bases outside the gene matches. Germline values: CDR1 SGHTA, CDR2 FQGNSA. CDR3 nucleotide sequence: TGTGCCAGCAGCCTCGGACAGGAGGGTTTCAATCAGCCCCAGCATTTT. It translates to CASSLGQEGFNQPQHF. The entire variable domain, with the rest obtained from reference TRBV7-2 and TRBJ1-5, is as follows: GAGVSQSPSNKVTEKGKDVELRCDPISGHTALYWYRQSLGQGLEFLIYFQGNSAPDKSGLPSDRFSAERTGGSVSTLTIQRTQQEDSAVYLCASSLGQEGFNQPQHFGDGTRLSIL.

This clonotype was counted only a few times. In nucleotides, the CDR3 is TGTGCCAGTAGGGGACAGGGAAGGGCTGAAGCTTTCTTT. Translated, it gives CASRGQGRAEAFF. The V gene is TRBV19, the J gene TRBJ1-1; TRBD1 matches at 9 bases. Germline lookup yields CDR1 LNHDA and CDR2 SQIVND (reference sequence). The CDR3 is made up of 13 amino acids. V lost 6 bases to trimming and J lost 6 bases; unmatched junction nucleotides: 5. The entire variable domain, with the rest obtained from reference TRBV19 and TRBJ1-1, is as follows: DGGITQSPKYLFRKEGQNVTLSCEQNLNHDAMYWYRQDPGQGLRLIYYSQIVNDFQKGDIAEGYSVSREKKESFPLTVTSAQKNPTAFYLCASRGQGRAEAFFGQGTRLTVV.

This clonotype was observed at least ten times. This rearrangement joins TRBV7-2 to TRBJ2-1, with D perhaps matching TRBD1 or TRBD2 (6 bases each). This CDR3 region has 16 residues. Germline V lookup: CDR1 SGHTA, CDR2 FQGNSA. Trimming pared 5 bases from V and 3 bases from J, leaving 17 bases between. The CDR3 DNA reads as TGTGCCAGCAGCCCGGAAGGGGGGATCGTCTACAATGAGCAGTTCTTC. This translates into CASSPEGGIVYNEQFF.

The genes are TRBV20-1 and TRBJ1-2; D remains ambiguous. CDR1 and CDR2 from the germline V gene are DFQATT and SNEGSKA (reference sequence). With 8 bases removed from V and 0 bases from J, the gap between germline ends came to 10 bases. This CDR3 is built from 12 residues. For the CDR3, the DNA is TGCAGTATTCCCAGTGCTAACTATGGCTACACCTTC. This encodes CSIPSANYGYTF.

This clonotype was recorded a few times. The V gene is TRBV4-3, the J gene TRBJ2-3; D is perhaps TRBD1 (6 bases). Germline values: CDR1 LGHNA, CDR2 YSLEER. V dropped 7 bases and J dropped 5 bases, with 19 bases sitting between them. The CDR3 length is 15 residues. CDR3 nucleotide sequence: TGCGCCAGCACTCAAGGGGTGGGGGCCGGAGATACGCAGTATTTT. Protein: CASTQGVGAGDTQYF.

The chain carries TRBV15 and TRBJ1-1; 8 bases agree with TRBD1. The CDR3 is made up of 14 amino acids. V was pared by 9 bases and J by 2 bases, with 8 bases of the junction left unmatched. The V gene's germline CDR1 is LNHNV and CDR2 YYDKDF (reference sequence). CDR3 coding DNA: TGTGCCACAAGACGGACAGGGCCCAACACTGAAGCTTTCTTT. It yields the protein CATRRTGPNTEAFF. The whole variable domain, filled in from reference TRBV15 and TRBJ1-1, reads DAMVIQNPRYQVTQFGKPVTLSCSQTLNHNVMYWYQQKSSQAPKLLFHYYDKDFNNEADTPDNFQSRRPNTSFCFLDIRSPGLGDTAMYLCATRRTGPNTEAFFGQGTRLTVV.

The chain recombines TRBV4-3 with TRBJ2-1; a possible D gene is TRBD2 (5 bases). The CDR3 is 16 amino acids. In germline, CDR1 is LGHNA, CDR2 YSLEER. Trimming shortened V by 4 bases and J by 1 base, and 14 bases separated the two germline ends. CDR3 sequence (DNA): TGCGCCAGCAGCCCAAACCGGGGTCAATCCTACAATGAGCAGTTCTTC. Protein sequence: CASSPNRGQSYNEQFF.

The chain links TRBV7-9 to TRBJ1-2; D unclear. V gave up 0 bases and J gave up 4 bases, with 9 bases separating them. Looked up from germline, CDR1 is SEHNR and CDR2 is FQNEAQ (reference sequence). CDR3 length: 14 amino acids. The CDR3 region is CASSLAAQSYGYTF. CDR3 DNA: TGTGCCAGCAGCTTAGCAGCACAGTCCTATGGCTACACCTTC.

This clonotype was seen at least ten times. The rearrangement joins TRBV7-2 to TRBJ2-7; D may match TRBD1 or TRBD2 (5 bases each). V was shortened by 5 bases and J by 4 bases, with 15 bases between the two germline ends. CDR1 SGHTA and CDR2 FQGNSA come from the germline V gene. CDR3 length equals 14 residues. CDR3 amino acids: CASSPGPSRYEQYF. CDR3 coding DNA: TGTGCCAGCAGCCCGGGACCATCGCGGTACGAGCAGTACTTC.

The genes are TRBV5-5 and TRBJ1-4; weak D call: TRBD1 (6 bases). The germline V and J ends were trimmed by 5 bases and 5 bases, with 19 bases remaining between them. The CDR3 runs 16 residues. Germline CDR1 and CDR2: SGHKS and YYEKEE (reference sequence). CDR3 in amino acids: CASRAQYRVKNEKLFF. CDR3 nucleotides: TGTGCCAGCAGAGCACAGTACAGGGTAAAGAATGAAAAACTGTTTTTT.

This clonotype was detected many times. The rearrangement links TRBV6-1 to TRBJ1-5; 11 bases line up with TRBD1. Germline V gene data show CDR1 as MNHNS and CDR2 as SASEGT. CDR3 length: 17 residues. Trimming cost V 5 bases and J 2 bases; bases outside gene matches: 8. The chain's CDR3 is CASSPGTGGFGNQPQHF. In nucleotides, the CDR3 is TGTGCCAGCAGTCCGGGGACAGGGGGTTTTGGCAATCAGCCCCAGCATTTT.

The V gene is TRBV9, the J gene TRBJ2-4; the D is unclear. Germline V lookup: CDR1 SGDLS, CDR2 YYNGEE. The ends were cut back, 0 bases at V and 0 bases at J, with 7 bases in the middle. The CDR3 spans 15 residues. The CDR3 bases are TGTGCCAGCAGCGTAGAAGGAACAGCCAAAAACATTCAGTACTTC. This gives the protein CASSVEGTAKNIQYF.

This clonotype was seen only a few times. The genes are TRBV19 and TRBJ1-1; D ambiguous. Trimming cost V 3 bases and J 5 bases, with 10 bases left between them. This CDR3 is 13 amino acids long. The V gene's germline CDR1 is LNHDA and CDR2 SQIVND (reference sequence). In DNA, the CDR3 is TGTGCCAGTAGTATGAGTGCCGGGACTGAAGCTTTCTTT. As protein: CASSMSAGTEAFF.

V usage is TRBV5-4 and J usage is TRBJ2-7, with 7 bases identical to TRBD2. This CDR3 spans 15 amino acids. J gave up 6 bases and V 4 bases, and 13 bases lay outside the gene matches. Germline CDR1 and CDR2: SGHNT and YYREEE (reference sequence). The CDR3, as DNA: TGTGCCAGCAGCGACCGGCGGGGGACGCTGATCGAGCAGTACTTC. Amino acids: CASSDRRGTLIEQYF.

This clonotype was observed at least ten times. The chain uses TRBV7-2 and TRBJ2-1, with TRBD2 matching 14 bases. Germline assignment: CDR1 SGHTA and CDR2 FQGNSA. The V gene end was trimmed by 4 bases and the J gene end by 12 bases; junction bases not matched to a gene: 14. This CDR3 comprises 17 residues. In DNA, the CDR3 is TGTGCCAGCAGCTGGGGGAAACTCGGGACTAGCGGGGGCGGGCAGTTCTTC. The encoded protein is CASSWGKLGTSGGGQFF.

This clonotype was seen only a few times. The chain uses TRBV4-2 and TRBJ2-7, with 8 bases matching TRBD2. This CDR3 has 17 residues. J was trimmed by 6 bases and V by 5 bases; bases with no gene match: 18. Germline CDR1 and CDR2: LGHNA and YNFKEQ. The CDR3 DNA follows: TGTGCCAGCAGCGCTGGTGGTGGGGCGGGAGGTTCCCTCGAGCAGTACTTC. Amino acid sequence: CASSAGGGAGGSLEQYF.

This clonotype was detected only a few times. The chain links TRBV6-2 or TRBV6-3 to TRBJ2-1, with 8 positions matching TRBD1. Germline trimming cut 4 bases from V and 7 bases from J; bases unmatched to any gene: 9. Germline V gene data show CDR1 as MNHEY and CDR2 as SVGEGT. The CDR3 is 15 amino acids. CDR3 DNA sequence: TGTGCCAGCAGTTGGGTAGACAGGGGCCGAAATGAGCAGTTCTTC. This gives the protein CASSWVDRGRNEQFF.

The sample holds many counts of this clonotype. V gene TRBV12-3 or TRBV12-4 combines with J gene TRBJ1-2; D remains unclear. This CDR3 has 16 amino acids. The ends were cut back, 4 bases at V and 0 bases at J, with 15 bases in the middle. In DNA form, the CDR3 reads TGTGCCAGCAGTTCCCGGACTTCTTTCTCTAACTATGGCTACACCTTC. It encodes CASSSRTSFSNYGYTF.